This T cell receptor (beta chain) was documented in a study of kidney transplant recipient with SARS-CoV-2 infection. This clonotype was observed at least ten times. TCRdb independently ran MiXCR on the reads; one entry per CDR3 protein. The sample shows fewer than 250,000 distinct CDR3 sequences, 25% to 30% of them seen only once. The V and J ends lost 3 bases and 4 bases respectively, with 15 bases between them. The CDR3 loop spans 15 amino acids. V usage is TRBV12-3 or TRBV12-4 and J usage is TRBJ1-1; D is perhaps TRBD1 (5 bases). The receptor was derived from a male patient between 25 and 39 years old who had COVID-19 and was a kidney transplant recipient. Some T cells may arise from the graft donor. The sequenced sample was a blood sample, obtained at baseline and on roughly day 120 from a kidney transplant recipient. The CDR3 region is CASSLTALEGTEAFF. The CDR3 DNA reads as TGTGCCAGCAGTTTGACAGCCCTTGAGGGCACTGAAGCTTTCTTT.